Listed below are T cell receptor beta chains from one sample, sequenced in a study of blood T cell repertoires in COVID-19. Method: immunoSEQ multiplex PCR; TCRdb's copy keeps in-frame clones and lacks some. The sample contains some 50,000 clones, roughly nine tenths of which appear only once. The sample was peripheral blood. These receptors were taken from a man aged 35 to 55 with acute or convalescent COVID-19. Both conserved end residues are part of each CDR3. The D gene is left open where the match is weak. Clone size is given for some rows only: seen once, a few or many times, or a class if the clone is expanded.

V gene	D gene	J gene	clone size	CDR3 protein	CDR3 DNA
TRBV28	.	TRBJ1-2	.	CASSLAYGYTF	TGTGCCAGCAGTTTGGCTTATGGCTACACCTTC
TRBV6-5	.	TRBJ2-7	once	CATRLRAGDEQYF	TGTGCCACCAGGCTCCGTGCCGGTGACGAGCAGTACTTC
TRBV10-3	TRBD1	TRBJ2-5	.	CAISIGQGETQYF	TGTGCCATCAGCATCGGACAGGGAGAGACCCAGTACTTC
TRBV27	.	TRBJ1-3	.	CASSPEGTGGNTIYF	TGTGCCAGCAGTCCCGAAGGGACTGGGGGAAACACCATATATTTT
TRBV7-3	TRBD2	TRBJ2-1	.	CASSPNRLAGVDEQFF	TGTGCCAGCAGCCCGAATCGACTAGCGGGAGTAGATGAGCAGTTCTTC
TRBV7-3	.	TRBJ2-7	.	CASSLVAGSRDEQYF	TGTGCCAGCAGCTTAGTTGCGGGGTCTAGGGACGAGCAGTACTTC
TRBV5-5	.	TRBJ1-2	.	CASSLGGSSYGYTF	TGTGCCAGCAGCCTGGGAGGGTCGAGCTATGGCTACACCTTC
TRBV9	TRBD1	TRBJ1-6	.	CASSFSGTGSSPLHF	TGTGCCAGCAGCTTCTCCGGGACAGGGTCTTCACCCCTCCACTTT
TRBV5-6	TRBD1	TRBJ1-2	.	CASSLRQGGARDTF	TGTGCCAGCAGCCTACGACAGGGCGGGGCGCGGGACACCTTC
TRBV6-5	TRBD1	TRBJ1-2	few	CATTTGENSDYGYTF	TGTGCCACGACGACAGGGGAGAACAGCGACTATGGCTACACCTTC
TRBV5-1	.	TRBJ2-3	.	CASSLGVGPVVQDTQYF	TGCGCCAGCAGCTTGGGCGTGGGCCCAGTGGTTCAAGATACGCAGTATTTT
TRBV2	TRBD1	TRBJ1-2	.	CASRTGGYGYTF	TGTGCCAGCAGGACAGGGGGCTATGGCTACACCTTC
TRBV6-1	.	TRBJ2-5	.	CASSEARHNQETQYF	TGTGCCAGCAGTGAAGCGCGGCATAACCAAGAGACCCAGTACTTC
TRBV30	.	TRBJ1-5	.	CAWSVRGQPQHF	TGTGCCTGGAGTGTGCGGGGGCAGCCCCAGCATTTT
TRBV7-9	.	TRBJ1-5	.	CASSSTGGGNQPQHF	TGTGCCAGCAGCTCCACCGGGGGTGGCAATCAGCCCCAGCATTTT
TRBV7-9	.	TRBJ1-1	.	CASSERQMNTEAFF	TGTGCCAGCAGCGAACGACAGATGAACACTGAAGCTTTCTTT
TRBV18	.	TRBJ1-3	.	CASSPPLSGNTIYF	TGTGCCAGCTCACCACCCCTCTCTGGAAACACCATATATTTT
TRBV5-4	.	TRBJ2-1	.	CASSLGELAYNEQFF	TGTGCCAGCAGCTTGGGTGAACTAGCCTACAATGAGCAGTTCTTC
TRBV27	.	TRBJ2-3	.	CASSARQWTTSTDTQYF	TGTGCCAGCAGTGCCAGACAGTGGACGACTAGCACAGATACGCAGTATTTT
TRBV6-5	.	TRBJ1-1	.	CASRRAMNTEAFF	TGTGCCAGCAGGCGAGCCATGAACACTGAAGCTTTCTTT
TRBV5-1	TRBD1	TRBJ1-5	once	CASSPMTGGQPQHF	TGCGCCAGCAGCCCAATGACAGGGGGACAGCCCCAGCATTTT
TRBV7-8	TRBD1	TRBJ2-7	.	CASSLGDRPYEQYF	TGTGCCAGCAGCTTAGGGGACAGACCCTACGAGCAGTACTTC
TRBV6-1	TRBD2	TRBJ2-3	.	CASSDATSGNTDTQYF	TGTGCCAGCAGTGATGCGACTAGCGGGAACACAGATACGCAGTATTTT
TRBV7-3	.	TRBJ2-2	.	CASSPPGTVNTGELFF	TGTGCCAGCAGCCCACCTGGGACTGTAAACACCGGGGAGCTGTTTTTT
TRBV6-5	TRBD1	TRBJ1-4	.	CASRTGPGNEKLFF	TGTGCCAGCCGGACAGGACCGGGTAATGAAAAACTGTTTTTT
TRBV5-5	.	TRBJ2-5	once	CASSLGIQGQEMETQYF	TGTGCCAGCAGCCTGGGTATCCAGGGACAAGAGATGGAGACCCAGTACTTC